The subject of this entry is one TCR beta chain. It lacks a known antigen. Nothing much larger sits one base from this clone, and base qualities are not available. Each collaborating institution followed its own protocols to collect whole blood in K2EDTA tubes. For TCRbeta analysis, collaborator samples were shipped as frozen whole blood, as isolated PBMCs, or as DNA extracted from either sample type. This sample stems from a study of blood T cell repertoires in COVID-19 (dated by TCRdb to the early 2020s). Concerning the study at large: Samples from collaborators originated in the United States, Italy and Spain and spanned both the acute and convalescent phases of COVID-19. The dataset comprised deeply sampled blood TCRbeta repertoires from subjects exposed to, actively infected with, or recovered from COVID-19. Samples came from the ongoing ImmuneRACE study (first 160 participants) plus 1,254 subjects from 6 global collaborators. Sample metadata almost always included a de-identified subject ID, COVID-19 status, age in years and sex. The prospective study material was composed of cDNA or gDNA derived from T cells, B-cell-depleted T cells, or PBMCs. Where available, HLA class I and class II types were obtained from metadata supplied by the sample provider rather than from assay-based typing. The repertoires were released in a freely available public database intended as a resource for research on the immune response to SARS-CoV-2. General findings and caveats noted by the study authors: The amount of clinical and demographic metadata varied by source and participant and was provided uncurated.

TCRbeta CDR3 regions were amplified from genomic DNA using the immunoSEQ Assay, a bias-controlled multiplex PCR. Processing in the source paper ran as follows. The number of nucleated cells in each sample was estimated from the amplification of reference gene primers within the assay. Sequence reads were collapsed and filtered to measure the absolute abundance of every unique TCRbeta CDR3 rearrangement. For each sample, productive Simpson clonality was calculated as the square root of Simpson's diversity index across productive rearrangements. In TCRdb, the immuneACCESS table is reduced to in-frame sequences with V and J assigned. These tables do not hold every clone; where another copy was compared, an unresolved V gene accounts for under half, and the others remain unexplained. The D gene and trimming were derived from the DNA, and the V and J assignments and clone size from that table. The sample contains about 210,000 clones, 88% of them found a single time. Jointly, the top ten make up just over 0.7% of the sample.

Sequenced sample: peripheral blood. The receptor's source is a man between 40 and 49 years old with acute or convalescent COVID-19.

The DNA sequence is TGTGCCACCAGTGGCCGGACAGGGCCCAATGAGCAGTTCTTC. This is translated as CATSGRTGPNEQFF. In this chain, TRBV24-1 is recombined with TRBJ2-1, and 8 junction bases match TRBD1. Taken from cysteine to phenylalanine, the CDR3 has 14 residues. CDR3 DNA is the only sequence kept; it has 42 bases, read in frame from the first base. V and J are trimmed by 5 bases and 6 bases, and the gene matches miss 5 bases of the junction. Taken from the germline V gene, the CDR1 and CDR2 loops are KGHDR and SFDVKD.